Each of the 25 T cell receptor beta chains below was sequenced from the same sample in a study of T-cell reconstitution after alpha-beta-depleted transplantation in children. Researchers prepared the TCRbeta library using unique molecular identifiers, the study reports. MiXCR, applied by TCRdb to the PCR reads, yields one record per CDR3 protein. Among about 440,000 distinct CDR3 sequences listed, around two fifths were seen once. The sample consisted of PBMCs, taken before TCRalphabeta/CD19-depleted stem cell transplant. The receptors were gathered from a girl aged 2-10 years with aplastic anemia, due to receive a stem cell transplant.

The chain uses TRBV6-2 or TRBV6-3 and TRBJ1-2, with D possibly being TRBD1 (5 bases). The CDR3 sequence is 15 residues long. V was pared by 6 bases and J by 5 bases, with 19 bases between. Germline CDR1 reads MNHEY; CDR2 reads SVGEGT. The CDR3 nucleotides read TGTGCCAGCAGCGGGGGACCAGACCCTGGGTATGGCTACACCTTC. As protein: CASSGGPDPGYGYTF.

V usage is TRBV5-1 and J usage is TRBJ1-4, with no clear D. Looked up from germline, CDR1 is SGHRS and CDR2 is YFSETQ. The CDR3 totals 14 residues. V lost 4 bases to trimming and J lost 4 bases, with 11 bases between them. The DNA of the CDR3 is TGCGCCAGCAGCCCGTCGGGCCTTAATGAAAAACTGTTTTTT. Translation: CASSPSGLNEKLFF.

The V gene is TRBV20-1, the J gene TRBJ2-1; no definite D call. This CDR3 has 11 residues. V lost 3 bases, J lost 5 bases, and 5 bases lay in between. Germline V CDR1 and CDR2: DFQATT, SNEGSKA (reference sequence). The CDR3 region is CSARANNEQFF. The CDR3, as DNA: TGCAGTGCTAGGGCCAACAATGAGCAGTTCTTC.

The rearrangement uses TRBV20-1 and TRBJ1-2; possibly TRBD1 for D (6 bases). The V gene's germline CDR1 is DFQATT and CDR2 SNEGSKA (reference sequence). This CDR3 is 12 amino acids long. V lost 4 bases and J 5 bases, leaving 11 bases between the germline ends. The CDR3 coding sequence is TGCAGTGCTATCAATACAGGGTATGGCTACACCTTC. Residues: CSAINTGYGYTF.

Turning to this clonotype: The conserved closing phenylalanine or tryptophan is absent in this CDR3, likely reflecting a read error. J is TRBJ2-7 and V is TRBV6-5; D is unclear. The CDR3 has 14 residues. Germline lookup yields CDR1 MNHEY and CDR2 SVGAGI. Trimming took 4 bases from V and 3 from J, leaving 13 bases between them. The chain's CDR3 is CASSLSGWSYEQYL. In DNA form, the CDR3 reads TGTGCCAGCAGTTTGTCCGGATGGAGCTACGAGCAGTACCTC.

In its sample, this clonotype was seen many times. J is TRBJ2-7 and V is TRBV12-3 or TRBV12-4; 7 bases fit TRBD2. Losses at the gene ends were 5 bases for V and 7 bases for J; bases not matched to a gene: 17. The CDR3 is 16 amino acids. This chain's CDR3 is CASSKLRGGPTREQYF. The CDR3 nucleotides are TGTGCCAGCAGTAAACTGCGCGGGGGACCAACTCGGGAGCAGTACTTC.

The gene calls are TRBV6-5 and TRBJ2-7; 8 bases map to TRBD1. Trimming took 6 bases from V and 2 from J; bases not matched to a gene: 6. The CDR3 is 14 residues long. Per germline, CDR1 MNHEY and CDR2 SVGAGI. DNA of the CDR3: TGTGCCAGCAGAACAAGACAGGGGCCCTACGAGCAGTACTTC. Translating it yields CASRTRQGPYEQYF.

This chain links TRBV20-1 with TRBJ1-3, with D unclear. V shed 4 bases and J shed 0 bases, with 4 bases lying between them. The CDR3 covers 12 residues. CDR1 is DFQATT, CDR2 SNEGSKA, per germline (reference sequence). In DNA form, the CDR3 reads TGCAGTGCTACCGTCTCTGGAAACACCATATATTTT. Translation: CSATVSGNTIYF.

Only a few counts were recorded for this clonotype. V gene TRBV11-3 combines with J gene TRBJ2-7; D may be TRBD2 (5 bases). This CDR3 is 15 amino acids long. CDR1 and CDR2 (germline): SGHNT, YENEEA. Trimming left V 0 bases short and J 4 bases short, with 13 bases between. The chain's CDR3 is CASSLESTPGYEQYF. CDR3 nucleotides: TGTGCCAGCAGCTTAGAATCTACACCGGGATACGAGCAGTACTTC.

The chain combines TRBV7-2 with TRBJ2-7; D is perhaps TRBD1 (5 bases). V gave up 4 bases and J gave up 2 bases, with 12 bases separating them. The germline CDR1 and CDR2 sequences are SGHTA and FQGNSA. The CDR3 consists of 14 residues. In DNA form, the CDR3 reads TGTGCCAGCAGCTCAGGGTTTGGTCCCTACGAGCAGTACTTC. It is translated as CASSSGFGPYEQYF.

This chain joins TRBV9 and TRBJ2-2, with 7 bases lining up with TRBD2. J gave up 0 bases and V 5 bases, and 10 bases lay outside the gene matches. In germline, CDR1 is SGDLS, CDR2 YYNGEE. The CDR3 totals 17 residues. In DNA, the CDR3 is TGTGCCAGCAGGGGCGGGAGCGGAGGGGCGAACACCGGGGAGCTGTTTTTT. This codes for CASRGGSGGANTGELFF.

The rearrangement links TRBV20-1 to TRBJ1-1, with D uncertain. The CDR3 has 12 amino acids. In germline, CDR1 is DFQATT, CDR2 SNEGSKA (reference sequence). Trimming took 2 bases from V and 8 from J, leaving 12 bases between them. The CDR3 DNA is TGCAGTGCTAGATCCCCCGCAGCCGAAGCTTTCTTT. Amino acid sequence: CSARSPAAEAFF.

This clonotype was seen more than once but under ten times. The rearrangement uses TRBV5-5 and TRBJ1-4; D gene ambiguous. The CDR3 is 15 residues long. CDR1 and CDR2 (germline): SGHKS, YYEKEE (reference sequence). The ends were cut back, 0 bases at V and 4 bases at J, with 10 bases in the middle. In DNA, the CDR3 is TGTGCCAGCAGCTTGGTACCGGGATTTAATGAAAAACTGTTTTTT. Its translation is CASSLVPGFNEKLFF. The full variable domain, in which reference TRBV5-5 and TRBJ1-4 provide the parts outside the CDR3, is DAGVTQSPTHLIKTRGQQVTLRCSPISGHKSVSWYQQVLGQGPQFIFQYYEKEERGRGNFPDRFSARQFPNYSSELNVNALLLGDSALYLCASSLVPGFNEKLFFGSGTQLSVL.

On this clonotype: This may be a read error: a much more frequent sequence differs by one nucleotide. The CDR3, as DNA: TGCGCCAGCAGCTTGGGGCCGGGACTAGGGAGGGAGACCCAGCACTTC. Translating it yields CASSLGPGLGRETQHF. The rearrangement uses TRBV5-1 and TRBJ2-5, with 8 bases fitting TRBD2. This CDR3 spans 16 amino acids. The germline V gene encodes CDR1 SGHRS and CDR2 YFSETQ.

This chain links TRBV28 with TRBJ2-2; no firm D call. Looked up from germline, CDR1 is MDHEN and CDR2 is SYDVKM. The CDR3 has 19 residues. Trimming stripped 7 bases from V and 5 bases from J, with 29 bases between. CDR3 region: CASKYGKRHGSRRTGELFF. Written as DNA, the CDR3 is TGTGCCAGCAAATACGGCAAAAGACACGGGTCCCGACGGACCGGGGAGCTGTTTTTT.

This clonotype came up once. The chain recombines TRBV12-3 or TRBV12-4 with TRBJ2-1; 9 bases map to TRBD1. Germline trimming cut 6 bases from V and 5 bases from J; bases unmatched to any gene: 14. The CDR3 spans 17 residues. The CDR3, as DNA: TGTGCCAGCAGGTTCAGGGTAGGGACAGGGCGAGACAATGAGCAGTTCTTC. Translating gives CASRFRVGTGRDNEQFF.

The genes are TRBV18 and TRBJ2-5, with D unclear. The CDR3 totals 14 residues. Germline CDR1 is KGHSH and CDR2 is LQKENI. The V and J ends lost 5 bases and 5 bases respectively, with 15 bases between them. The CDR3 protein is CASSSSSWTETQYF. DNA for the CDR3: TGTGCCAGCTCATCCTCGTCGTGGACGGAGACCCAGTACTTC.

The sample holds a few counts of this clonotype. The chain uses TRBV7-9 and TRBJ1-6; the match to TRBD1 covers 8 bases. Germline V lookup: CDR1 SEHNR, CDR2 FQNEAQ (reference sequence). After removal of 4 bases from V and 5 bases from J, the junction contained 4 bases not matched to a gene. The CDR3 length is 15 residues. In nucleotides, the CDR3 is TGTGCCAGCAGCTCCCGGACAGGGAATAATTCACCCCTCCACTTT. As protein: CASSSRTGNNSPLHF.

The genes are TRBV5-1 and TRBJ1-2; maybe TRBD1 (5 bases). Germline CDR1 is SGHRS and CDR2 is YFSETQ. The length of the CDR3 is 15 residues. Trimming removed 4 bases at V and 6 bases at J, with 19 bases between. In DNA, the CDR3 is TGCGCCAGCAGCCTGGTCACCGGGGGTAGAAATGGCTACACCTTC. Residues: CASSLVTGGRNGYTF.

This clonotype was counted between two and nine times. The rearrangement uses TRBV6-5 and TRBJ2-3; TRBD2 matches at 13 bases. CDR3 length equals 16 residues. Germline trimming cut 5 bases from V and 5 bases from J; bases unmatched to any gene: 7. Germline lookup yields CDR1 MNHEY and CDR2 SVGAGI. DNA of the CDR3: TGTGCCAGCAGTCCGGAACTAGCGGGAGGGAGAGATACGCAGTATTTT. Translation: CASSPELAGGRDTQYF.

In this sample, this clonotype turned up many times. The J gene is TRBJ1-1, the V gene TRBV20-1, with unresolved D. V was trimmed by 3 bases and J by 6 bases, leaving 11 bases between them. Germline values: CDR1 DFQATT, CDR2 SNEGSKA (reference sequence). The CDR3 is 12 residues long. As DNA, the CDR3 is TGCAGTGCTAGTCAAGGCGGCCCTGAAGCTTTCTTT. Translated: CSASQGGPEAFF.

There are a few counts of this clonotype. A junction end diverges from the germline sequence, so it may reflect a read error. The chain links TRBV27 to TRBJ1-1; the match to TRBD1 covers 7 bases. The CDR3 is 15 amino acids. Germline V gives CDR1 MNHEY, CDR2 SMNVEV (reference sequence). The chain's CDR3 is CASRVGQWTNTEPFF. CDR3 sequence (DNA): TGTGCCAGCAGGGTGGGACAGTGGACTAACACTGAACCTTTCTTT.

The chain recombines TRBV20-1 with TRBJ2-7; tentative D call: TRBD1 (6 bases). There are 13 residues in the CDR3. Germline V lookup: CDR1 DFQATT, CDR2 SNEGSKA (reference sequence). The ends were cut back, 2 bases at V and 0 bases at J, with 8 bases in the middle. CDR3: CSARNRASYEQYF. As DNA, the CDR3 is TGCAGTGCTAGAAACAGGGCCTCCTACGAGCAGTACTTC.

The rearrangement uses TRBV7-6 and TRBJ2-5; no reliable D call. Trimming cost V 0 bases and J 5 bases, with 16 bases left between them. The CDR3 spans 16 residues. Germline CDR1 reads SGHVS; CDR2 reads FNYEAQ. CDR3 DNA: TGTGCCAGCAGCTTAGCGCTGACCTCCCAGAAGGAGACCCAGTACTTC. It encodes CASSLALTSQKETQYF.

This clonotype has just one count. CDR3 coding DNA: TGCACCAGCAGCCACCTGTTAGTATGTAGCGAGACCCAGTACTTC. Translation: CTSSHLLVCSETQYF. The rearrangement joins TRBV1 to TRBJ2-5; the DNA was not compared with TRBD1, the D call given in the table. TRBV1 represents a pseudogene. The CDR3 extends over 15 amino acids.